This T cell receptor beta chain came from a study of OX40 agonist ivuxolimab in advanced cancers. Study-level background: Melanoma, hepatocellular carcinoma, head and neck or renal cell cancer occurred in dose-escalation patients.

Sequencing used immunoSEQ multiplex PCR; TCRdb keeps in-frame clones, though not all of them. In the table there are more than 45,000 clones, around nine tenths of which are singletons. Study observations and caveats: The expanded peripheral T cells' antigen specificity was not determined. On average, CD8+ T cells showed a greater number of expanded clones than CD4+. In the 0.1 to 3.0 mg/kg range, CD4+ and CD8+ blood T cells had expanded clonally by week 6.

Germline assignment: CDR1 KGHSH and CDR2 LQKENI. V was cut by 2 bases and J by 6 bases, with 7 bases left in between. The CDR3 contains 12 residues. Concerning this clone: The antigen is unknown.

This specimen consisted of CD4+ or CD8+ T cells sorted from blood, obtained in a trial of the OX40 agonist ivuxolimab. This sequence joins TRBV18 and TRBJ1-1; perhaps TRBD1 as D (5 bases). The clonotype comes from an adult with an advanced solid tumor such as melanoma, head and neck, liver or kidney cancer. In nucleotides, the CDR3 is TGTGCCAGCTCACCATGGGGGGCTGAAGCTTTCTTT. Residues: CASSPWGAEAFF.